This record looks at one T cell receptor beta chain sequence and its context. This clonotype was recorded at least ten times. The target of this receptor is not known. No base-level quality is on record; no much larger clone is a single base apart. The record originates from a study of T-cell memory formation after mild COVID-19 (dated by TCRdb to the early 2020s). Background for the entire study: TCR sequence clusters from the two donors were largely donor specific. In two donors, T-cell clones that expanded and contracted after mild COVID-19 were followed by sequencing TCRalpha and TCRbeta repertoires longitudinally. Two young, previously healthy adult volunteers, one female and one male, were included in the cohort.

Summary of the overall study and its limitations: Some responding clones were detected in pre-infection memory, which suggested that pre-existing cross-reactive memory T cells had joined the SARS-CoV-2 response. The second-wave clones that peaked on day 37 were not confirmed to be SARS-CoV-2 specific. Clones contracting from day 15 to 85 had balanced CD4/CD8 phenotypes, while a second wave expanding from day 15 to 37 was biased towards CD4+. Contracting CD4+ clones turned up mainly in the CM and EM memory subsets, whereas EMRA was where CD8+ clones were enriched. Only a couple of mild cases were covered by the study, and larger cohorts that include severe cases with pre-infection samples were considered necessary.

Ficoll-Paque density gradient centrifugation was the method used to isolate PBMCs. Sequenced using an Illumina NovaSeq 6000. Using 5'RACE with constant-segment primers, TCRalpha and TCRbeta cDNA libraries were constructed, with sample barcodes and unique molecular identifiers added in the process. RNA was extracted from every sample with Trizol reagent. Amplification of the libraries took two PCR steps, and the second step added a second sample barcode plus Illumina TruSeq adapters. Sequencing of libraries was performed on an Illumina NovaSeq with 2 x 150 bp paired-end reads. The study's own analysis went as follows. The reads were demultiplexed and collapsed into UMI-guided consensus sequences using migec v1.2.7. Using mixcr v2.1.11, UMI consensuses were aligned to TRA and TRB V and J templates and then assembled into clonotypes. A clonotype was counted as expanded or contracted only if both edgeR and NoisET called the change significant, with noise models trained on biological replicates. For edgeR calls, the thresholds were a false discovery rate-adjusted p below 0.01 and a log2 fold-change of 1. PCA with hierarchical clustering of max-normalized trajectories of the 1000 most abundant clonotypes was used as exploratory dynamics analysis. Separately sequenced CD4+ and CD8+ repertoires were used to assign a CD4 or CD8 phenotype to each responding clone. TCRdb redid the processing of the public reads, applying fastp at Q25 and MiXCR, and retained in-frame beta chains. Every entry covers one CDR3 protein and lists the most common genes and DNA from its rows. These V and J calls rely on TCRdb rather than the paper's analysis. The sample table contains more than 25,000 distinct CDR3 sequences; only one count was recorded for around 7.2% of them. Roughly an eighth of the sample lies in the top ten.

The CDR3 measures 15 amino acids from cysteine to phenylalanine. Only the CDR3 DNA stays, 45 bases, in frame from base 1. The junction carries 13 bases between V and J, which are trimmed by 5 bases and 1 base respectively. Taken from the germline V gene, the CDR1 and CDR2 loops are MRHNA and SNTAGT. The rearranged chain carries TRBV6-4 and TRBJ2-3, with TRBD2 tentatively as D gene (6 bases match). The TCR originated in an adult woman who had mild COVID-19 (a few samples of this study predate the infection). The sample titles of this study are shuffled in the database, so cell type and time point are left out; the donor was told from shared clones. The specimen was PBMCs or a T cell subset sorted from them (not recorded which). The CDR3 region: CASSLSSGGTDTQYF. The DNA sequence reads TGTGCCAGCAGTCTATCATCGGGGGGCACAGATACGCAGTATTTT.